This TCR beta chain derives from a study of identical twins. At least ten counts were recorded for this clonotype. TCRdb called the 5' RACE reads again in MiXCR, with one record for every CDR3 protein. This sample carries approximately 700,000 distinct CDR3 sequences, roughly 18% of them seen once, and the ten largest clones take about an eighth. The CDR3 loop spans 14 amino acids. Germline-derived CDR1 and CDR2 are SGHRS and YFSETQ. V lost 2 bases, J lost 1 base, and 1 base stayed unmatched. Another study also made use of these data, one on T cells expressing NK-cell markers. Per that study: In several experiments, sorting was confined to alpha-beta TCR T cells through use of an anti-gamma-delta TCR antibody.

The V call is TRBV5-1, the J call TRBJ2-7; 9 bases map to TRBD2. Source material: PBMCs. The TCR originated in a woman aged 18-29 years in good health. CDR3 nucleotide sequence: TGCGCCAGCAGCTTTAGCGGGAGTTCCTACGAGCAGTACTTC. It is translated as CASSFSGSSYEQYF. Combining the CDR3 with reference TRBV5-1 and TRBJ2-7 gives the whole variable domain KAGVTQTPRYLIKTRGQQVTLSCSPISGHRSVSWYQQTPGQGLQFLFEYFSETQRNKGNFPGRFSGRQFSNSRSEMNVSTLELGDSALYLCASSFSGSSYEQYFGPGTRLTVT.